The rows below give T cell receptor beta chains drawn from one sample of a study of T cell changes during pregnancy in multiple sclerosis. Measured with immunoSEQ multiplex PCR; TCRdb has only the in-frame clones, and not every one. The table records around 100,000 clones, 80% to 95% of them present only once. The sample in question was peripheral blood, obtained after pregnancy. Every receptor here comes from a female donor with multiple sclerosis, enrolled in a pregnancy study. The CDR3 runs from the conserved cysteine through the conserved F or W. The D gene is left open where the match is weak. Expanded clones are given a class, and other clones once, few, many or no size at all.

CDR3aa: CASSFLRHRDTEAFF
CDR3nt: TGTGCCAGCAGCTTTCTGCGGCATCGAGACACTGAAGCTTTCTTT
abundance: -
v_gene: TRBV7-2
d_gene: -
j_gene: TRBJ1-1
len: 15

CDR3aa: CASSKDSARNEKLFF
CDR3nt: TGTGCCAGCAGCAAAGACAGTGCACGTAATGAAAAACTGTTTTTT
abundance: -
v_gene: TRBV5-4
d_gene: -
j_gene: TRBJ1-4
len: 15

CDR3aa: CASSAPGQSMNTEAFF
CDR3nt: TGTGCCAGCAGCGCTCCCGGACAGAGCATGAACACTGAAGCTTTCTTT
abundance: -
v_gene: TRBV28
d_gene: -
j_gene: TRBJ1-1
len: 16

CDR3aa: CASGQDTFNYGYTF
CDR3nt: TGTGCTAGTGGCCAAGACACTTTTAACTATGGCTACACCTTC
abundance: -
v_gene: TRBV12-5
d_gene: -
j_gene: TRBJ1-2
len: 14

CDR3aa: CASSSHRGLSGRYSNQPQHF
CDR3nt: TGTGCCAGTAGTAGCCACAGGGGGCTCAGCGGCCGGTATAGCAATCAGCCCCAGCATTTT
abundance: -
v_gene: TRBV19
d_gene: TRBD1
j_gene: TRBJ1-5
len: 20

CDR3aa: CASRQTGRNTEAFF
CDR3nt: TGTGCCAGCAGGCAGACAGGGCGGAACACTGAAGCTTTCTTT
abundance: -
v_gene: TRBV5-6
d_gene: TRBD1
j_gene: TRBJ1-1
len: 14

CDR3aa: CASSDLAGGTDTQYF
CDR3nt: TGTGCCAGCAGTGACTTGGCGGGAGGCACAGATACGCAGTATTTT
abundance: -
v_gene: TRBV6-4
d_gene: TRBD2
j_gene: TRBJ2-3
len: 15

CDR3aa: CATRGVGNQPQHF
CDR3nt: TGTGCCACCCGCGGAGTGGGCAATCAGCCCCAGCATTTT
abundance: -
v_gene: TRBV28
d_gene: -
j_gene: TRBJ1-5
len: 13

CDR3aa: CASSLARTLYEQYF
CDR3nt: TGTGCCAGCAGCTTAGCCCGGACACTTTACGAGCAGTACTTC
abundance: -
v_gene: TRBV7-8
d_gene: -
j_gene: TRBJ2-7
len: 14

CDR3aa: CASRTSGDSSYEQYF
CDR3nt: TGTGCCAGTAGGACTAGCGGGGACAGCTCCTACGAGCAGTACTTC
abundance: -
v_gene: TRBV19
d_gene: TRBD2
j_gene: TRBJ2-7
len: 15

CDR3aa: CASSQAAGPPYGYTF
CDR3nt: TGTGCCAGCAGCCAAGCGGCAGGCCCTCCTTATGGCTACACCTTC
abundance: -
v_gene: TRBV14
d_gene: -
j_gene: TRBJ1-2
len: 15

CDR3aa: CASQTALYEQYF
CDR3nt: TGTGCCAGCCAGACAGCTCTCTACGAGCAGTACTTC
abundance: -
v_gene: TRBV2
d_gene: -
j_gene: TRBJ2-7
len: 12

CDR3aa: CASSQVPKRETQYF
CDR3nt: TGCGCCAGCAGCCAAGTACCAAAACGGGAGACCCAGTACTTC
abundance: -
v_gene: TRBV4-1
d_gene: -
j_gene: TRBJ2-5
len: 14

CDR3aa: CASNPRWGDYNEQFF
CDR3nt: TGTGCCAGCAACCCCCGATGGGGCGATTACAATGAGCAGTTCTTC
abundance: -
v_gene: TRBV27
d_gene: -
j_gene: TRBJ2-1
len: 15

CDR3aa: CASSDPGQRNTEAFF
CDR3nt: TGTGCCAGCAGTGATCCCGGACAGCGGAACACTGAAGCTTTCTTT
abundance: -
v_gene: TRBV6-1
d_gene: -
j_gene: TRBJ1-1
len: 15

CDR3aa: CASSLRPGQSFSGYGYTF
CDR3nt: TGTGCCAGCAGCTTAAGGCCGGGACAGAGTTTTTCCGGCTATGGCTACACCTTC
abundance: few
v_gene: TRBV13
d_gene: TRBD1
j_gene: TRBJ1-2
len: 18

CDR3aa: CASSSGYNEQFF
CDR3nt: TGTGCCAGCAGCTCCGGGTACAATGAGCAGTTCTTC
abundance: -
v_gene: TRBV6-6
d_gene: -
j_gene: TRBJ2-1
len: 12

CDR3aa: CALRTGDLNEQFF
CDR3nt: TGTGCCCTCAGAACAGGGGACCTCAATGAGCAGTTCTTC
abundance: -
v_gene: TRBV2
d_gene: TRBD1
j_gene: TRBJ2-1
len: 13

CDR3aa: CASSSSDRPRYDTQYF
CDR3nt: TGTGCCAGCAGCTCCAGCGACAGGCCACGTTACGATACGCAGTATTTT
abundance: -
v_gene: TRBV7-9
d_gene: -
j_gene: TRBJ2-3
len: 16

CDR3aa: CASTFSGRSTDTQYF
CDR3nt: TGTGCCAGTACCTTTAGCGGGAGAAGCACAGATACGCAGTATTTT
abundance: -
v_gene: TRBV27
d_gene: TRBD2
j_gene: TRBJ2-3
len: 15

CDR3aa: CASSEGVDSYEQYF
CDR3nt: TGCGCCAGCAGCGAAGGGGTGGACTCCTACGAGCAGTACTTC
abundance: -
v_gene: TRBV5-1
d_gene: -
j_gene: TRBJ2-7
len: 14

CDR3aa: CASSLWGADTGELFF
CDR3nt: TGTGCCAGCAGTTTATGGGGGGCGGACACCGGGGAGCTGTTTTTT
abundance: -
v_gene: TRBV28
d_gene: -
j_gene: TRBJ2-2
len: 15

CDR3aa: CASSRGMITDTQYF
CDR3nt: TGTGCCAGCAGTCGGGGAATGATCACAGATACGCAGTATTTT
abundance: -
v_gene: TRBV6-5
d_gene: -
j_gene: TRBJ2-3
len: 14

CDR3aa: CASTSQAFDTEAFF
CDR3nt: TGTGCCAGCACCAGTCAGGCGTTCGACACTGAAGCTTTCTTT
abundance: -
v_gene: TRBV6-5
d_gene: -
j_gene: TRBJ1-1
len: 14

CDR3aa: CASSVTVNYEQYF
CDR3nt: TGTGCCAGCTCAGTTACAGTAAACTACGAGCAGTACTTC
abundance: -
v_gene: TRBV18
d_gene: -
j_gene: TRBJ2-7
len: 13

CDR3aa: CASSLQGDTEAFF
CDR3nt: TGCGCCAGCAGCCTCCAGGGGGACACTGAAGCTTTCTTT
abundance: -
v_gene: TRBV4-1
d_gene: TRBD1
j_gene: TRBJ1-1
len: 13

CDR3aa: CASSLTGGSNYGYTF
CDR3nt: TGTGCCAGCAGTCTTACAGGGGGGTCTAACTATGGCTACACCTTC
abundance: -
v_gene: TRBV6-5
d_gene: TRBD1
j_gene: TRBJ1-2
len: 15

CDR3aa: CASSYTGGSYEQYF
CDR3nt: TGTGCCAGCAGCTATACAGGGGGCTCCTACGAGCAGTACTTC
abundance: -
v_gene: TRBV7-3
d_gene: TRBD1
j_gene: TRBJ2-7
len: 14

CDR3aa: CASSGQGAQAFF
CDR3nt: TGCGCCAGCAGTGGTCAGGGGGCACAAGCTTTCTTT
abundance: few
v_gene: TRBV10-2
d_gene: TRBD1
j_gene: TRBJ1-1
len: 12

CDR3aa: CASSFQGHETQYF
CDR3nt: TGTGCCAGCAGCTTTCAGGGACACGAGACCCAGTACTTC
abundance: -
v_gene: TRBV7-9
d_gene: -
j_gene: TRBJ2-5
len: 13

CDR3aa: CASSVSSGGATTLYEQYF
CDR3nt: TGTGCCAGCAGCGTGTCTAGCGGGGGGGCCACAACTTTGTACGAGCAGTACTTC
abundance: -
v_gene: TRBV7-2
d_gene: TRBD2
j_gene: TRBJ2-7
len: 18

CDR3aa: CASSLSGTYEQYF
CDR3nt: TGCGCCAGCAGCTTGTCAGGAACCTACGAGCAGTACTTC
abundance: -
v_gene: TRBV5-1
d_gene: -
j_gene: TRBJ2-7
len: 13

CDR3aa: CASSPGTSGRDTQYF
CDR3nt: TGCGCCAGCAGCCCCGGGACTAGCGGGAGAGATACGCAGTATTTT
abundance: -
v_gene: TRBV4-1
d_gene: TRBD2
j_gene: TRBJ2-3
len: 15

CDR3aa: CASNRGGRDTGELFF
CDR3nt: TGTGCCAGTAACCGGGGGGGGCGAGACACCGGGGAGCTGTTTTTT
abundance: -
v_gene: TRBV19
d_gene: TRBD2
j_gene: TRBJ2-2
len: 15

CDR3aa: CASISSQGAWGNQPQHF
CDR3nt: TGTGCCAGTATTTCATCGCAGGGGGCGTGGGGCAATCAGCCCCAGCATTTT
abundance: once
v_gene: TRBV19
d_gene: TRBD1
j_gene: TRBJ1-5
len: 17

CDR3aa: CAISPAGDNGELFF
CDR3nt: TGTGCCATCAGCCCAGCGGGAGATAACGGGGAGCTGTTTTTT
abundance: -
v_gene: TRBV10-3
d_gene: TRBD2
j_gene: TRBJ2-2
len: 14

CDR3aa: CASSNHGGLKEKLFF
CDR3nt: TGTGCCAGCAGTAACCACGGGGGGCTAAAAGAAAAACTGTTTTTT
abundance: -
v_gene: TRBV6-5
d_gene: -
j_gene: TRBJ1-4
len: 15

CDR3aa: CSGGITGSSGYTF
CDR3nt: TGCAGCGGTGGGATAACAGGGAGCTCTGGCTACACCTTC
abundance: -
v_gene: TRBV29-1
d_gene: -
j_gene: TRBJ1-2
len: 13

CDR3aa: CAWSVPGGNGYGYTF
CDR3nt: TGTGCCTGGAGTGTCCCAGGGGGTAACGGCTATGGCTACACCTTC
abundance: -
v_gene: TRBV30
d_gene: TRBD1
j_gene: TRBJ1-2
len: 15

CDR3aa: CATSSGLLYEQYF
CDR3nt: TGTGCCACCAGCAGCGGACTCCTTTACGAGCAGTACTTC
abundance: few
v_gene: TRBV15
d_gene: -
j_gene: TRBJ2-7
len: 13

CDR3aa: CASSPGGAGPSYEQYF
CDR3nt: TGTGCCAGCTCACCGGGGGGAGCGGGACCCTCCTACGAGCAGTACTTC
abundance: -
v_gene: TRBV18
d_gene: TRBD2
j_gene: TRBJ2-7
len: 16

CDR3aa: CATDRVSTDTQYF
CDR3nt: TGTGCCACGGACAGGGTCAGCACAGATACGCAGTATTTT
abundance: -
v_gene: TRBV2
d_gene: TRBD1
j_gene: TRBJ2-3
len: 13

CDR3aa: CASRRTLGNTIYF
CDR3nt: TGTGCCAGCAGGCGGACACTTGGAAACACCATATATTTT
abundance: -
v_gene: TRBV7-2
d_gene: -
j_gene: TRBJ1-3
len: 13

CDR3aa: CSARDSSYNEQFF
CDR3nt: TGCAGCGCCCGTGACAGCTCCTACAATGAGCAGTTCTTC
abundance: -
v_gene: TRBV29-1
d_gene: -
j_gene: TRBJ2-1
len: 13

CDR3aa: CASSTGGDNSPLHF
CDR3nt: TGTGCCAGCTCGACAGGGGGCGATAATTCACCCCTCCACTTT
abundance: -
v_gene: TRBV18
d_gene: TRBD1
j_gene: TRBJ1-6
len: 14

CDR3aa: CATSMRLSAVTGGGYEQYF
CDR3nt: TGTGCCACCTCCATGCGGTTGTCCGCGGTTACAGGGGGTGGCTACGAGCAGTACTTC
abundance: -
v_gene: TRBV19
d_gene: TRBD1
j_gene: TRBJ2-7
len: 19

CDR3aa: CASNPLRSYEQYF
CDR3nt: TGTGCCAGCAACCCCCTACGCTCCTACGAGCAGTACTTC
abundance: -
v_gene: TRBV6-1
d_gene: -
j_gene: TRBJ2-7
len: 13

CDR3aa: CASTTPGGNQPQHF
CDR3nt: TGTGCCAGCACCACCCCCGGGGGCAATCAGCCCCAGCATTTT
abundance: -
v_gene: TRBV28
d_gene: -
j_gene: TRBJ1-5
len: 14

CDR3aa: CASSLQGGSYEQYF
CDR3nt: TGTGCCAGCAGCTTGCAGGGGGGCTCCTACGAGCAGTACTTC
abundance: once
v_gene: TRBV7-9
d_gene: -
j_gene: TRBJ2-7
len: 14

CDR3aa: CASRSSRLAGGDEQFF
CDR3nt: TGTGCCAGCAGGTCGTCCAGACTAGCGGGGGGAGATGAGCAGTTCTTC
abundance: -
v_gene: TRBV7-8
d_gene: TRBD2
j_gene: TRBJ2-1
len: 16

CDR3aa: CASSLGLAGADTQYF
CDR3nt: TGTGCCAGCAGCTTAGGTCTAGCGGGGGCAGATACGCAGTATTTT
abundance: -
v_gene: TRBV7-8
d_gene: TRBD2
j_gene: TRBJ2-3
len: 15

CDR3aa: CASSLDAGLEQYF
CDR3nt: TGTGCCAGCAGCTTAGACGCCGGGTTAGAGCAGTACTTC
abundance: -
v_gene: TRBV7-2
d_gene: -
j_gene: TRBJ2-7
len: 13

CDR3aa: CASRSVGQGNPYEQYF
CDR3nt: TGTGCCAGCAGGTCAGTGGGACAGGGTAACCCCTACGAGCAGTACTTC
abundance: once
v_gene: TRBV27
d_gene: TRBD1
j_gene: TRBJ2-7
len: 16

CDR3aa: CASSPGEEETQYF
CDR3nt: TGTGCCAGCAGTCCTGGGGAGGAGGAGACCCAGTACTTC
abundance: -
v_gene: TRBV7-9
d_gene: -
j_gene: TRBJ2-5
len: 13

CDR3aa: CASSRRAEYEQYF
CDR3nt: TGTGCCAGCTCACGGAGGGCCGAATACGAGCAGTACTTC
abundance: -
v_gene: TRBV18
d_gene: -
j_gene: TRBJ2-7
len: 13

CDR3aa: CASSQGQGDSPLHF
CDR3nt: TGCGCCAGCAGCCAAGGGCAGGGGGATTCACCCCTCCACTTT
abundance: -
v_gene: TRBV4-1
d_gene: TRBD1
j_gene: TRBJ1-6
len: 14

CDR3aa: CASSRTGGENSNQPQHF
CDR3nt: TGCGCCAGCAGTCGGACAGGGGGCGAAAATAGCAATCAGCCCCAGCATTTT
abundance: -
v_gene: TRBV4-1
d_gene: TRBD1
j_gene: TRBJ1-5
len: 17